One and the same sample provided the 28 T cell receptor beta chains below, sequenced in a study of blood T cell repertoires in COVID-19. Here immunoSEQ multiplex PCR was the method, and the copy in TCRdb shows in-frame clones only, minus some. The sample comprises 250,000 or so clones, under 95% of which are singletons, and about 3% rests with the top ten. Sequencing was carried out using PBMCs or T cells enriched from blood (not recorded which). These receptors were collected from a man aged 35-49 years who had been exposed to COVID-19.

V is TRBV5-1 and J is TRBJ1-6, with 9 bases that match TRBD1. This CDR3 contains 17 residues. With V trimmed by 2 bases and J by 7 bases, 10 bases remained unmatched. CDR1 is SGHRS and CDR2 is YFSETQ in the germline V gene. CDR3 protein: CASSFVGTGTENSPLHF. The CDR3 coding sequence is TGCGCCAGCAGCTTCGTTGGGACAGGGACAGAGAATTCACCCCTCCACTTT. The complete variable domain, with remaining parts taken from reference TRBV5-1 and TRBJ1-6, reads KAGVTQTPRYLIKTRGQQVTLSCSPISGHRSVSWYQQTPGQGLQFLFEYFSETQRNKGNFPGRFSGRQFSNSRSEMNVSTLELGDSALYLCASSFVGTGTENSPLHFGNGTRLTVT.

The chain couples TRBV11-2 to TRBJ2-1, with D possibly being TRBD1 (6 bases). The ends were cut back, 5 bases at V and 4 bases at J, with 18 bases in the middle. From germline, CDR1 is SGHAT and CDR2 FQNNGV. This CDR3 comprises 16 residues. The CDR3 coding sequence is TGTGCCAGCAGCACGACTTCAGGGGAAAGGTACAATGAGCAGTTCTTC. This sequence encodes CASSTTSGERYNEQFF.

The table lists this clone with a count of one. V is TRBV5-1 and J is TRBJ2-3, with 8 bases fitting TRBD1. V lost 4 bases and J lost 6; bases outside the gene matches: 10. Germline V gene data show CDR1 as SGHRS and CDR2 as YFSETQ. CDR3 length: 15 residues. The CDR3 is CASSEVQGAIDTQYF. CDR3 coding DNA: TGCGCCAGCAGCGAGGTGCAGGGGGCGATCGATACGCAGTATTTT.

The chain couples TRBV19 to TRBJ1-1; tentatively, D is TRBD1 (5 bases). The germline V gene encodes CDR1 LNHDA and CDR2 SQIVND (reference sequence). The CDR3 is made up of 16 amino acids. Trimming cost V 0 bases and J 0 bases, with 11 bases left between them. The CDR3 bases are TGTGCCAGTAGTATAGAGGCCGGGGGAATGAACACTGAAGCTTTCTTT. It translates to CASSIEAGGMNTEAFF.

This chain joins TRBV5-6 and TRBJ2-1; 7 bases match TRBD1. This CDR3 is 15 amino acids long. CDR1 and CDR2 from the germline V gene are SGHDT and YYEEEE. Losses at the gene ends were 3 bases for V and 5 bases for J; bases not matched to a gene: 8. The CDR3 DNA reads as TGTGCCAGCAGCTCGAGGGGGCATGGTCACAATGAGCAGTTCTTC. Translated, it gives CASSSRGHGHNEQFF. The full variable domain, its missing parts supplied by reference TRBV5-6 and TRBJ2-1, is DAGVTQSPTHLIKTRGQQVTLRCSPKSGHDTVSWYQQALGQGPQFIFQYYEEEERQRGNFPDRFSGHQFPNYSSELNVNALLLGDSALYLCASSSRGHGHNEQFFGPGTRLTVL.

The CDR3 nucleotides read TGCGCCAGCAGCCCCCCGGCAGGGGGAGGTGAAAAACTGTTTTTT. Translating gives CASSPPAGGGEKLFF. This chain uses TRBV4-3 with TRBJ1-4, with TRBD1 matching over 7 bases. The J segment lost 7 bases and the V segment lost 4 bases, leaving 9 bases of the junction unmatched. Germline CDR1 reads LGHNA; CDR2 reads YSLEER. This CDR3 spans 15 amino acids.

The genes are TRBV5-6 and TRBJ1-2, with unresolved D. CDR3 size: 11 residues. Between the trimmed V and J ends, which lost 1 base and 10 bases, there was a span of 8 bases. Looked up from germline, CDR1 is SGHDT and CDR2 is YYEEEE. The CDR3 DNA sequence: TGTGCCAGCAGCTTGTTACAGTACTACACCTTC. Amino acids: CASSLLQYYTF.

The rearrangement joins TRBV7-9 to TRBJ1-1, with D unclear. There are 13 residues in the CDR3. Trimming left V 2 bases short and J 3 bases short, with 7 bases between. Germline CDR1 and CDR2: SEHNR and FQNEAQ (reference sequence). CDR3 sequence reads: CASSLLRDTEAFF. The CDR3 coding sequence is TGTGCCAGCAGCTTACTGCGGGACACTGAAGCTTTCTTT.

In DNA, the CDR3 is TGTGCCATCAGTCAAACAGGGGTGGCGACAGATACGCAGTATTTT. Encoded protein: CAISQTGVATDTQYF. This sequence joins TRBV10-3 and TRBJ2-3, with TRBD1 identical over 7 bases. Germline values: CDR1 ENHRY, CDR2 SYGVKD. There are 15 residues in the CDR3. V lost 5 bases, J lost 3 bases, and 8 bases stayed unmatched.

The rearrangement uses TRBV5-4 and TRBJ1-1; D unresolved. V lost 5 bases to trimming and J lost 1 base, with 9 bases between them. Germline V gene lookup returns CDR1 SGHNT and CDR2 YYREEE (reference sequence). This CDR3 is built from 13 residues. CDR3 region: CASSIRGNTEAFF. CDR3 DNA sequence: TGTGCCAGCAGTATCAGAGGGAACACTGAAGCTTTCTTT.

CDR3 amino acids: CSAGTVSNTEAFF. The CDR3 coding sequence is TGCAGCGCTGGGACAGTTTCGAACACTGAAGCTTTCTTT. The chain has TRBV29-1 and TRBJ1-1, with 7 nucleotides matching TRBD1. Germline V gene sequence: CDR1 SQVTM, CDR2 ANQGSEA. This CDR3 is 13 amino acids long. Trimming at V came to 7 bases and at J to 1 base, leaving 6 bases not matched to a gene.

The CDR3 DNA reads TGTGCCAGCAGTCTAGTAACCTCACTAGGATCATCGAGCTCCTACGAGCAGTACTTC. Residues: CASSLVTSLGSSSSYEQYF. This chain connects TRBV28 to TRBJ2-7; a weak D match, TRBD2 (5 bases). The CDR3 loop spans 19 amino acids. Trimming shortened V by 5 bases and J by 0 bases, and 26 bases separated the two germline ends. Germline values: CDR1 MDHEN, CDR2 SYDVKM.

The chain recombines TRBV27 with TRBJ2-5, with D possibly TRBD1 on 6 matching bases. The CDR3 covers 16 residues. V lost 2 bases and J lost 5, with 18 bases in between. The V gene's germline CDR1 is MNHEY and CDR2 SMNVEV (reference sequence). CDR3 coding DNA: TGTGCCAGCAGTTTAGTTTCAGGGGTAGGGAAGGAGACCCAGTACTTC. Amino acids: CASSLVSGVGKETQYF.

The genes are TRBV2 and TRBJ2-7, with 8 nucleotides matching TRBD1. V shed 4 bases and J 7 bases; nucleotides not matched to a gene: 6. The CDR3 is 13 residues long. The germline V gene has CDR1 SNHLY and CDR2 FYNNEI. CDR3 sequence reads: CASSVQGAQEQYF. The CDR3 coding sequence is TGTGCCAGCAGTGTGCAGGGGGCGCAAGAGCAGTACTTC.

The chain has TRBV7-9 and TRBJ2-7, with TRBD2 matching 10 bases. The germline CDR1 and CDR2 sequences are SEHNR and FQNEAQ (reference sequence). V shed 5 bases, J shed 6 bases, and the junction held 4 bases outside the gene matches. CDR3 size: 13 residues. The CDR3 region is CASSPAGGREQYF. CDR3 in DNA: TGTGCCAGCAGCCCAGCGGGGGGGCGCGAGCAGTACTTC.

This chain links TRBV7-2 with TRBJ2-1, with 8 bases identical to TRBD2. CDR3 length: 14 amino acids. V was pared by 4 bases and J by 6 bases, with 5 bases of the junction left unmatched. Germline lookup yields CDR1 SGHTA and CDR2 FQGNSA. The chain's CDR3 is CASSSGTSSNEQFF. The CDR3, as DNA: TGTGCCAGCAGCTCGGGGACTAGTAGCAATGAGCAGTTCTTC.

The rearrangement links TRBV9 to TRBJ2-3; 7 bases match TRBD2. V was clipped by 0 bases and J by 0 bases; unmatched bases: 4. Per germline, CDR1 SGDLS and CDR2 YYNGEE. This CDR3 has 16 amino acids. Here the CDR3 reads CASSVGASGSTDTQYF. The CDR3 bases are TGTGCCAGCAGCGTAGGGGCTAGCGGAAGCACAGATACGCAGTATTTT.

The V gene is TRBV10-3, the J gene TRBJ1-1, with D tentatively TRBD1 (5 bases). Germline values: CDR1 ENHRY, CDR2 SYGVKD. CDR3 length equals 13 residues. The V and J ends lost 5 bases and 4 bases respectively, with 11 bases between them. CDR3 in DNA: TGTGCCATCAGTTATGGGGGGGTCACTGAAGCTTTCTTT. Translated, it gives CAISYGGVTEAFF.

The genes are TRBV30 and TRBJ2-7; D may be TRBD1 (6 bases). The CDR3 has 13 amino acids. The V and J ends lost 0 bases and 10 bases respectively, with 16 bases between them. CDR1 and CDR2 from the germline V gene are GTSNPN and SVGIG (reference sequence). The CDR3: CAWSVTPTGSQYF. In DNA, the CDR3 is TGTGCCTGGAGTGTAACCCCTACAGGGTCCCAGTACTTC.

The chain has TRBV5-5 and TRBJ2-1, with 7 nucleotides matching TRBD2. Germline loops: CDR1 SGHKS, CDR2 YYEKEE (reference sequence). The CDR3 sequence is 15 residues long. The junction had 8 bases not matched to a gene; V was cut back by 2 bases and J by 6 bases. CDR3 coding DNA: TGTGCCAGCAGCTTCCCAGGACTAGGGCTCAATGAGCAGTTCTTC. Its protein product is CASSFPGLGLNEQFF. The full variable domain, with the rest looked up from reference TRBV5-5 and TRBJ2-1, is DAGVTQSPTHLIKTRGQQVTLRCSPISGHKSVSWYQQVLGQGPQFIFQYYEKEERGRGNFPDRFSARQFPNYSSELNVNALLLGDSALYLCASSFPGLGLNEQFFGPGTRLTVL.

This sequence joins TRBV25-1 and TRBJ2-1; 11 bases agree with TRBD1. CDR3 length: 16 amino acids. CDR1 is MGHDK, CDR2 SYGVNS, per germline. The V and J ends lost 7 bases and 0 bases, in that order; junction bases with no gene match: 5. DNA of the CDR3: TGTGCCAGCATCTGGACAGGGGGCGGCTCCTACAATGAGCAGTTCTTC. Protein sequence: CASIWTGGGSYNEQFF.

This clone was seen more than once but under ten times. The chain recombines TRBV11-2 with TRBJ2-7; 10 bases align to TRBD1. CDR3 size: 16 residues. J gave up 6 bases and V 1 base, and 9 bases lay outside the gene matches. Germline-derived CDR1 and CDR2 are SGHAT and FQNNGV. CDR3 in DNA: TGTGCCAGCAGCTTAGGGACAGGGGGATATTTCTCCGAGCAGTACTTC. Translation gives CASSLGTGGYFSEQYF.

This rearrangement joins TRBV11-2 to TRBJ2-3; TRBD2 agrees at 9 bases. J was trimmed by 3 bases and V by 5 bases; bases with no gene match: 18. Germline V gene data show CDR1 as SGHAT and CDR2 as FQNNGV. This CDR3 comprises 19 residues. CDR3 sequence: CASSARGVAGARGTDTQYF. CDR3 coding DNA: TGTGCCAGCAGCGCTAGGGGGGTAGCGGGAGCCCGCGGGACAGATACGCAGTATTTT.

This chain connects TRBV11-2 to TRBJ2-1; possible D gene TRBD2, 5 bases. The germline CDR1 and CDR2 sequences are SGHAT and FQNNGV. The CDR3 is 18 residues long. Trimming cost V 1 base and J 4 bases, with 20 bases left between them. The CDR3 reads CASSLVPPPRLSYNEQFF. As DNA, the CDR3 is TGTGCCAGCAGCTTAGTCCCCCCCCCGCGACTATCTTACAATGAGCAGTTCTTC.

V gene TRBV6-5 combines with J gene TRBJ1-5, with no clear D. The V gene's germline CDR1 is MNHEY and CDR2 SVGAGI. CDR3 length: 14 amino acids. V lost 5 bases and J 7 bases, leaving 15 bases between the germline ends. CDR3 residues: CASSPTGVGQPQHF. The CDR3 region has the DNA TGTGCCAGCAGTCCCACCGGGGTGGGGCAGCCCCAGCATTTT.

The CDR3 region is CASSNTQHTEAFF. The CDR3 nucleotides are TGTGCCAGCAGCAATACACAGCACACTGAAGCTTTCTTT. The chain has TRBV28 and TRBJ1-1; D remains ambiguous. This CDR3 comprises 13 residues. V lost 6 bases and J 3 bases, leaving 11 bases between the germline ends. Germline CDR1 MDHEN, CDR2 SYDVKM. The full variable domain, completed using reference TRBV28 and TRBJ1-1, is DVKVTQSSRYLVKRTGEKVFLECVQDMDHENMFWYRQDPGLGLRLIYFSYDVKMKEKGDIPEGYSVSREKKERFSLILESASTNQTSMYLCASSNTQHTEAFFGQGTRLTVV.

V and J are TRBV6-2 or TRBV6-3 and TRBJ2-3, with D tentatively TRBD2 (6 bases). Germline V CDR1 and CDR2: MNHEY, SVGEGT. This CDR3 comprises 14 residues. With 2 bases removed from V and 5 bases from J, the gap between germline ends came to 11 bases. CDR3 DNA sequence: TGTGCCAGCAGTTACGGGGACTCGAGAGATACGCAGTATTTT. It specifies CASSYGDSRDTQYF.

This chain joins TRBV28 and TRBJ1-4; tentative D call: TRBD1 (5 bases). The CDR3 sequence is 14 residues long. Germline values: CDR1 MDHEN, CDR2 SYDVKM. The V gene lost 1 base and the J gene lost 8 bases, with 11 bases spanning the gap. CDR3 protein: CASSLSGGGEKLFF. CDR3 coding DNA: TGTGCCAGCAGTTTATCCGGGGGAGGCGAAAAACTGTTTTTT. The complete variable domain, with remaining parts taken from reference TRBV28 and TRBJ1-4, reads DVKVTQSSRYLVKRTGEKVFLECVQDMDHENMFWYRQDPGLGLRLIYFSYDVKMKEKGDIPEGYSVSREKKERFSLILESASTNQTSMYLCASSLSGGGEKLFFGSGTQLSVL.